The 25 T cell receptor beta chains presented below share a single source sample, sequenced in a study of cytomegalovirus exposure and HLA in healthy donors. PCR was performed using 60 Vbeta and 13 Jbeta primers. Only in-frame clones appear in the TCRdb table, and some are missing; sequencing was by immunoSEQ multiplex PCR. Here the sample spans some 190,000 clones, around four fifths being singletons. The sample was PBMCs. Receptors originate from a boy aged 2 to 9 in good health and CMV-seronegative.

The chain combines TRBV6-4 with TRBJ1-2; 11 bases map to TRBD1. V was clipped by 5 bases and J by 8 bases; unmatched bases: 16. Germline V CDR1 and CDR2: MRHNA, SNTAGT. This CDR3 has 17 residues. CDR3 sequence: CASSLPDRDRGTLGYTF. The DNA of the CDR3 is TGTGCCAGCAGTTTACCTGACCGGGACAGGGGGACCTTGGGCTACACCTTC.

The V and J genes are TRBV7-2 and TRBJ2-7; 11 bases line up with TRBD2. Germline values: CDR1 SGHTA, CDR2 FQGNSA. The length of the CDR3 is 16 residues. V was clipped by 5 bases and J by 0 bases; unmatched bases: 6. CDR3 amino acids: CASSNRGLAVSYEQYF. The CDR3 nucleotides are TGTGCCAGCAGCAATCGGGGACTAGCGGTCTCCTACGAGCAGTACTTC.

CDR3 bases: TGTGCCAGCACGGGGACAGGGGGAGCTGGAAACACCATATATTTT. Protein sequence: CASTGTGGAGNTIYF. This rearrangement joins TRBV28 to TRBJ1-3, with 11 bases fitting TRBD1. The CDR3 loop spans 15 amino acids. Germline assignment: CDR1 MDHEN and CDR2 SYDVKM. Trimming cost V 7 bases and J 2 bases; bases outside gene matches: 4.

This clone was seen more than once but under ten times. This chain connects TRBV7-8 to TRBJ1-2; D gene uncertain. The V gene's germline CDR1 is SGHVS and CDR2 FQNEAQ. The ends were cut back, 3 bases at V and 4 bases at J, with 9 bases in the middle. The length of the CDR3 is 13 residues. The CDR3 loop is CASSLALFYGYTF. As DNA, the CDR3 is TGTGCCAGCAGCTTGGCCCTCTTCTATGGCTACACCTTC.

The V and J genes are TRBV30 and TRBJ1-1; D possibly corresponds to TRBD1 (6 bases). CDR3 length: 13 amino acids. Looked up from germline, CDR1 is GTSNPN and CDR2 is SVGIG (reference sequence). Between the trimmed V and J ends, which lost 1 base and 8 bases, there was a span of 14 bases. The CDR3 DNA is TGTGCCTGGAGTGGGCTCCAACAGGGAGAAGCTTTCTTT. Residues: CAWSGLQQGEAFF.

This chain uses TRBV4-3 with TRBJ2-3; 10 bases align to TRBD2. Per the germline V gene, CDR1 is LGHNA and CDR2 is YSLEER. This CDR3 has 17 amino acids. The V and J ends lost 0 bases and 5 bases, in that order; junction bases with no gene match: 8. The CDR3 loop is CASSQEESGRAGDTQYF. The CDR3 DNA is TGCGCCAGCAGCCAAGAGGAGAGCGGGAGGGCAGGAGATACGCAGTATTTT.

CDR3 coding DNA: TGTGCCAGCAGCTACCCCGGGGAGACCCAGTACTTC. It codes for CASSYPGETQYF. The chain is built from TRBV7-2 and TRBJ2-5, with D uncertain. CDR3 length: 12 amino acids. Trimming removed 4 bases from V and 5 bases from J, with 8 bases in between. Germline assignment: CDR1 SGHTA and CDR2 FQGNSA.

The CDR3 nucleotides read TGTGCCAGCAGCTTAGCGTCCCATTCTAGTAGCGTAACGAGTAACGAGCAGTTCTTC. Encoded protein: CASSLASHSSSVTSNEQFF. This chain connects TRBV7-8 to TRBJ2-1; D may be TRBD2 (5 bases). This CDR3 region has 19 residues. V lost 0 bases to trimming and J lost 10 bases, with 28 bases between them. The V gene's germline CDR1 is SGHVS and CDR2 FQNEAQ. The variable domain in full, with the rest retrieved from reference TRBV7-8 and TRBJ2-1, is GAGVSQSPRYKVAKRGQDVALRCDPISGHVSLFWYQQALGQGPEFLTYFQNEAQLDKSGLPSDRFFAERPEGSVSTLKIQRTQQEDSAVYLCASSLASHSSSVTSNEQFFGPGTRLTVL.

This sequence joins TRBV30 and TRBJ2-3; TRBD2 might be the D (6 bases). Germline V gene lookup returns CDR1 GTSNPN and CDR2 SVGIG (reference sequence). CDR3 length: 13 amino acids. V lost 2 bases, J lost 6 bases, and 12 bases lay in between. For the CDR3, the DNA is TGTGCCTGGAGTCTTGGGAGGTCGGATACGCAGTATTTT. It is translated as CAWSLGRSDTQYF.

The V and J genes are TRBV25-1 and TRBJ2-1; a weak D match, TRBD2 (6 bases). The CDR3 has 14 amino acids. Germline-derived CDR1 and CDR2 are MGHDK and SYGVNS. The V end was cut by 10 bases, the J end by 7 bases, with 20 bases between. CDR3 sequence: CATHPGLQSNEQFF. CDR3 bases: TGTGCCACCCACCCGGGACTCCAAAGTAATGAGCAGTTCTTC.

The chain employs TRBV29-1 and TRBJ2-3, with a tentative D call TRBD2 (5 bases). Germline V CDR1 and CDR2: SQVTM, ANQGSEA. CDR3 size: 14 residues. V dropped 4 bases and J dropped 0 bases, with 11 bases sitting between them. The chain's CDR3 is CSVAGRTSTDTQYF. Here the CDR3 DNA reads TGCAGCGTTGCCGGGCGGACTAGCACAGATACGCAGTATTTT.

The DNA of the CDR3 is TGTGCCACCAGCAGAGATGATGTGGCATCTGGGGCCAACGTCCTGACTTTC. Amino acids: CATSRDDVASGANVLTF. The rearrangement uses TRBV15 and TRBJ2-6; D remains unclear. CDR1 and CDR2 from the germline V gene are LNHNV and YYDKDF (reference sequence). Deletions cut 0 bases from V and 1 base from J, with 10 bases between. This CDR3 comprises 17 residues. Looking up the rest from reference TRBV15 and TRBJ2-6 gives the full variable domain: DAMVIQNPRYQVTQFGKPVTLSCSQTLNHNVMYWYQQKSSQAPKLLFHYYDKDFNNEADTPDNFQSRRPNTSFCFLDIRSPGLGDTAMYLCATSRDDVASGANVLTFGAGSRLTVL.

The J gene is TRBJ2-1, the V gene TRBV5-1; 7 bases line up with TRBD2. J lost 6 bases, V lost 9 bases, and 6 bases had no gene match. There are 12 residues in the CDR3. Germline V lookup: CDR1 SGHRS, CDR2 YFSETQ. This chain's CDR3 is CATGEGGNEQFF. The CDR3 DNA reads as TGCGCCACCGGGGAGGGTGGCAATGAGCAGTTCTTC.

This sequence joins TRBV10-2 and TRBJ2-1; 10 positions match TRBD1. Losses at the gene ends were 8 bases for V and 2 bases for J; bases not matched to a gene: 3. CDR1 WSHSY and CDR2 SAAADI come from the germline V gene. The CDR3 runs to 14 residues. The CDR3: CASSGTGAYNEQFF. DNA of the CDR3: TGCGCCAGCTCCGGGACAGGGGCCTACAATGAGCAGTTCTTC.

V usage is TRBV2 and J usage is TRBJ2-3; 8 bases map to TRBD2. V gave up 4 bases and J gave up 0 bases; unmatched junction bases: 9. This CDR3 has 17 amino acids. CDR1 SNHLY and CDR2 FYNNEI come from the germline V gene. CDR3 loop: CASSVQRGRTSTDTQYF. Here the CDR3 DNA reads TGTGCCAGCAGTGTCCAGCGGGGGCGTACTAGCACAGATACGCAGTATTTT.

The chain combines TRBV9 with TRBJ2-3; 12 nucleotides agree with TRBD2. Losses at the gene ends were 3 bases for V and 2 bases for J; bases not matched to a gene: 7. The germline V gene encodes CDR1 SGDLS and CDR2 YYNGEE. This CDR3 region has 17 residues. In DNA form, the CDR3 reads TGTGCCAGCAGCGGGTCTAGCGGGGGGGCTCCCACAGATACGCAGTATTTT. Its translation: CASSGSSGGAPTDTQYF.

The chain has TRBV25-1 and TRBJ2-6; unclear D gene. The ends were cut back, 5 bases at V and 0 bases at J, with 2 bases in the middle. This CDR3 is 13 amino acids long. Germline lookup yields CDR1 MGHDK and CDR2 SYGVNS. This chain's CDR3 is CASSLSGANVLTF. The CDR3 DNA sequence: TGTGCCAGCAGTCTCTCTGGGGCCAACGTCCTGACTTTC.

This rearrangement joins TRBV2 to TRBJ2-1; TRBD2 matches 9 bases. The junction had 8 bases not matched to a gene; V was cut back by 5 bases and J by 12 bases. CDR1 is SNHLY and CDR2 is FYNNEI in the germline V gene. CDR3 length equals 13 residues. CDR3 loop: CASSFPGLAGQFF. For the CDR3, the DNA is TGTGCCAGCAGTTTTCCGGGACTAGCTGGGCAGTTCTTC.

The chain employs TRBV5-1 and TRBJ2-5, with 9 bases that match TRBD1. Germline CDR1 and CDR2: SGHRS and YFSETQ. The CDR3 contains 14 residues. The ends lost 4 bases at V and 4 bases at J; junction bases unmatched: 5. The DNA of the CDR3 is TGCGCCAGCAGCCGGACAGGGGTGGCAGAGACCCAGTACTTC. Translating it yields CASSRTGVAETQYF.

The CDR3 sequence: CASSLQTGVRSPLHF. The CDR3 DNA is TGTGCCAGCAGCTTACAGACAGGGGTTCGCTCACCCCTCCACTTT. The rearrangement uses TRBV7-9 and TRBJ1-6; 8 nucleotides agree with TRBD1. CDR3 length: 15 residues. The junction had 7 bases not matched to a gene; V was cut back by 2 bases and J by 10 bases. From germline, CDR1 is SEHNR and CDR2 FQNEAQ (reference sequence).

The chain recombines TRBV4-3 with TRBJ1-5; D may be TRBD1 (5 bases). The V gene's germline CDR1 is LGHNA and CDR2 YSLEER. The V end was cut by 4 bases, the J end by 3 bases, with 10 bases between. CDR3 length: 14 residues. CDR3 loop: CASSPRRDNQPQHF. The CDR3 bases are TGCGCCAGCAGCCCTCGCAGGGACAATCAGCCCCAGCATTTT.

The chain joins TRBV29-1 to TRBJ1-3, with 10 bases aligning to TRBD1. Germline V gene lookup returns CDR1 SQVTM and CDR2 ANQGSEA. V gave up 1 base and J gave up 3 bases; unmatched junction bases: 6. The CDR3 has 16 residues. CDR3 loop: CSVEGSGDRGGNTIYF. The CDR3, as DNA: TGCAGCGTTGAAGGGTCTGGGGACAGGGGTGGAAACACCATATATTTT.

CDR3 protein: CASSSTGTKTHYGYTF. The CDR3 nucleotides are TGTGCCAGCAGTTCGACAGGCACTAAAACCCACTATGGCTACACCTTC. The chain is built from TRBV6-5 and TRBJ1-2; maybe TRBD1 (6 bases). The CDR3 covers 16 residues. The V gene lost 4 bases and the J gene lost 3 bases, with 18 bases spanning the gap. Germline CDR1 MNHEY, CDR2 SVGAGI.

J is TRBJ2-2 and V is TRBV9, with 9 bases aligning to TRBD2. The CDR3 contains 16 residues. The ends lost 4 bases at V and 5 bases at J; junction bases unmatched: 9. The V gene's germline CDR1 is SGDLS and CDR2 YYNGEE. The CDR3 region has the DNA TGTGCCAGCAGCCCCAGATTAGCGGGAGTAACCGGGGAGCTGTTTTTT. It translates to CASSPRLAGVTGELFF.

J is TRBJ2-5 and V is TRBV11-2; 7 bases map to TRBD2. The CDR3 runs 17 residues. Germline CDR1 is SGHAT and CDR2 is FQNNGV. The J segment lost 4 bases and the V segment lost 0 bases, leaving 11 bases of the junction unmatched. The CDR3 DNA reads TGTGCCAGCAGCTTAGATCGGGCGGGAGTGCTGGCAGAGACCCAGTACTTC. Translation gives CASSLDRAGVLAETQYF.